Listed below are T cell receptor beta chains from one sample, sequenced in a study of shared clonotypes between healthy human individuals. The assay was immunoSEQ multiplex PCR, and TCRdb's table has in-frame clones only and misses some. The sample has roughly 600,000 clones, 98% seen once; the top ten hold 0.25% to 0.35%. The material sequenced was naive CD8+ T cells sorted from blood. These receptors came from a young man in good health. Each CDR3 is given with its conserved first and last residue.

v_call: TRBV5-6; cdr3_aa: CASSLQQDFDEQYF
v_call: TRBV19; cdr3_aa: CASSTTGIYEQYF
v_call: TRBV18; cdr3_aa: CASSPPAGSAYNEQFF
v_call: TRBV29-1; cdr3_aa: CSVGDFYEQYF
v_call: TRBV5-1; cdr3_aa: CASSLEEGGSRYF
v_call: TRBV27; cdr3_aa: CASSSDPGYYEQYF
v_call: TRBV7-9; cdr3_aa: CASSLVPPPTGVGTDTQYF
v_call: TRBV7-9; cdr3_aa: CASSYGTTREQYF
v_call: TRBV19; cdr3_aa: CASTSGGGSYEQYF
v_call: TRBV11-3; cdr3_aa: CASSSRQGAYNEQFF
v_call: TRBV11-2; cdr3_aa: CASSLAQVSEQYF
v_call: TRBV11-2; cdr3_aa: CASSHRPSRAFF
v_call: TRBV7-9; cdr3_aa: CASRLEDGIYNEQFF
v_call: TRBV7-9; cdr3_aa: CASTKSGGTGFERQYF
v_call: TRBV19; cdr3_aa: CASSMTPGDEQYF
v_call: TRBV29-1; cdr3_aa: CSVEFLLRETQYF